This TCR beta chain was sequenced during a study of cytomegalovirus exposure and HLA in healthy donors. Study in general: In a previous analysis, 95 million to 130 million unique TCR beta sequences were found from 170 million or so T cells.

A word on this clone: The target antigen is unknown.

Germline-derived CDR1 and CDR2 are MDHEN and SYDVKM. The CDR3 has 16 amino acids. V lost 2 bases to trimming and J lost 7 bases, with 15 bases between them. Donors in the study were healthy people who gave bone marrow. With 60 Vbeta and 13 Jbeta primers, the PCR was carried out. Assay: immunoSEQ multiplex PCR; the TCRdb copy retains only in-frame clones and omits some. Here the sample table reports approximately 140,000 clones. Study-wide points: There were about 160 TCR beta chains listed as cytomegalovirus-associated. Cytomegalovirus status was reportedly diagnosed by the classifier with high sensitivity and specificity.

This TCR was recovered from a man in his forties in good health and CMV-seronegative. Material: PBMCs. The V call is TRBV28, the J call TRBJ1-6; the D gene is possibly TRBD1 (5 bases). This CDR3 reads CASSLKLMTENSPLHF. In nucleotides, the CDR3 is TGTGCCAGCAGTTTAAAGTTAATGACAGAGAATTCACCCCTCCACTTT.